The sequence of this TCR beta chain was determined in a study of T cell repertoires in cytomegalovirus infection. Study context: CMV infection plus the matching HLA type was flagged by public TCR beta signatures. Study-level points and caveats: People with CMV and the relevant HLA were identified by cumulative public TCR beta family frequency. Across the ex vivo response, the dominant clonotypes were HLA-C-restricted CMV-specific TCR beta clonotypes.

This clonotype has ten or more counts. What it recognizes is unknown. V shed 1 base, J shed 6 bases, and the junction held 6 bases outside the gene matches. Per germline, CDR1 SGHAT and CDR2 FQNNGV. The CDR3 is 15 residues long. MiXCR was run by TCRdb on the reads, yielding one entry per CDR3 protein. The sample records 65,000 to 95,000 distinct CDR3 sequences, 3.5% to 4.5% being singletons. The clonotype was recovered from a human donor in good health (CMV status not recorded). Some clones in this sample may be carry-over from other donors' samples. Sequenced material: PBMCs. The chain combines TRBV11-2 with TRBJ2-3; 8 nucleotides agree with TRBD2. The CDR3 sequence: CASSLGRGGPDTQYF. In DNA, the CDR3 is TGTGCCAGCAGCTTAGGTCGGGGGGGCCCGGATACGCAGTATTTT.